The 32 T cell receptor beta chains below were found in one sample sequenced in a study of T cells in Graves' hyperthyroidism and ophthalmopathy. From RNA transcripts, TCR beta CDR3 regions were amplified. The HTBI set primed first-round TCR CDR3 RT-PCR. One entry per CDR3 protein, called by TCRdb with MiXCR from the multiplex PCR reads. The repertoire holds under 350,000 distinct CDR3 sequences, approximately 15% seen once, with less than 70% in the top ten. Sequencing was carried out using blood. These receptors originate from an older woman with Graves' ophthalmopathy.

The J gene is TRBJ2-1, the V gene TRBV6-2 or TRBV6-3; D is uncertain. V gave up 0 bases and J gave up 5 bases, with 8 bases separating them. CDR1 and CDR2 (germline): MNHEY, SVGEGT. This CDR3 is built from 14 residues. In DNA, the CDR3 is TGTGCCAGCAGTTACTCCAGTCCGGACAATGAGCAGTTCTTC. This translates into CASSYSSPDNEQFF.

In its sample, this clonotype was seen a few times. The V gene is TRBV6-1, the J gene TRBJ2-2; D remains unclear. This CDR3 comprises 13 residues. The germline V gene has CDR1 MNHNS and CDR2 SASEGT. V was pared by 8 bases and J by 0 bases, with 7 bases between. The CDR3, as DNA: TGTGCCAGCGAAAAATCGAACACCGGGGAGCTGTTTTTT. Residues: CASEKSNTGELFF.

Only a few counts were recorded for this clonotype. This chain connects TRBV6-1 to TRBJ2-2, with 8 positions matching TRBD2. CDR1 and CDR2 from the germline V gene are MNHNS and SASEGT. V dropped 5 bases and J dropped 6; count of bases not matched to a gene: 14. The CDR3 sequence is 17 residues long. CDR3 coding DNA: TGTGCCAGCAGTAACCCCTTTAAGCGGGAGTGGCCCGGGGAGCTGTTTTTT. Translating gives CASSNPFKREWPGELFF.

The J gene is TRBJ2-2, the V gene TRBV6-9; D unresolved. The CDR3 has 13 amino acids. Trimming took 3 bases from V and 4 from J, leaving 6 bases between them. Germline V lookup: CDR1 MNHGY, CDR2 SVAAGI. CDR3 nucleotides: TGTGCCAGCAGTTACTTTCCCACCGGGGAGCTGTTTTTT. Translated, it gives CASSYFPTGELFF.

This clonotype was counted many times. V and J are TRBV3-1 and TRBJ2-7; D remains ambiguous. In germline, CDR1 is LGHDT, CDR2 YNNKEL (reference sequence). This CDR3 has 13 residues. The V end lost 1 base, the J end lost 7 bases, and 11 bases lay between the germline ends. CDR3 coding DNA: TGTGCCAGCAGCCAAGTAGATCCACGGGAGCAGTACTTC. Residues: CASSQVDPREQYF.

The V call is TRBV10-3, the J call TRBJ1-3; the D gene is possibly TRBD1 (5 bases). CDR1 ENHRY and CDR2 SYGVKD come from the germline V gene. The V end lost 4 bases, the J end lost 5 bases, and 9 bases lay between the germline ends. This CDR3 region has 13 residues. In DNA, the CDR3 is TGTGCCATCAGTGTCGACAGAAGAAACACCATATATTTT. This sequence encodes CAISVDRRNTIYF.

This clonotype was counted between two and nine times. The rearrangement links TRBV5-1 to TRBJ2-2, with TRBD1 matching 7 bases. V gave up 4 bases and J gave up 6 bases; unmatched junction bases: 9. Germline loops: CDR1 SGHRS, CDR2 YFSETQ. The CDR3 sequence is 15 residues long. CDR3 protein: CASSPMTGFPGELFF. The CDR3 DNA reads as TGCGCCAGCAGCCCCATGACAGGGTTCCCCGGGGAGCTGTTTTTT.

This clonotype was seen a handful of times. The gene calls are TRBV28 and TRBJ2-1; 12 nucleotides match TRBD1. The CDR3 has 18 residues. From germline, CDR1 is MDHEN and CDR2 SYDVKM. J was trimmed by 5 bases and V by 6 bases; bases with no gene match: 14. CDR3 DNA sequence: TGTGCCAGCAGCCCTGTCCCGGGACAGGGGGCGGGGGACAATGAGCAGTTCTTC. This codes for CASSPVPGQGAGDNEQFF.

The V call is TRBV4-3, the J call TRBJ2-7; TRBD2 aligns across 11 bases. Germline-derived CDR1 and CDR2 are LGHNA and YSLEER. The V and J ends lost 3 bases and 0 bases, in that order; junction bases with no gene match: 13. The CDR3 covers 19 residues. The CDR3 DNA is TGCGCCAGCAGCCAGGATTCTACCGGGACTAGCGGCCACTCCTACGAGCAGTACTTC. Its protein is CASSQDSTGTSGHSYEQYF.

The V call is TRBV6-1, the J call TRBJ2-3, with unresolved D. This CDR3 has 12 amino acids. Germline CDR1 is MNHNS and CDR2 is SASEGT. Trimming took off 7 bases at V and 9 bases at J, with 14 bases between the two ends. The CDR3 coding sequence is TGTGCCAGCACCGACTGGGGTAGAACGCAGTATTTT. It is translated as CASTDWGRTQYF.

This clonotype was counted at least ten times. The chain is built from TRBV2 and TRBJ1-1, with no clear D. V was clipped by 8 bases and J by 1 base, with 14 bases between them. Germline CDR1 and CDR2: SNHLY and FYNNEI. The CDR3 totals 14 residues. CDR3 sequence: CASWFNMRNTEAFF. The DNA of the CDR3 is TGTGCCAGCTGGTTTAACATGCGGAACACTGAAGCTTTCTTT.

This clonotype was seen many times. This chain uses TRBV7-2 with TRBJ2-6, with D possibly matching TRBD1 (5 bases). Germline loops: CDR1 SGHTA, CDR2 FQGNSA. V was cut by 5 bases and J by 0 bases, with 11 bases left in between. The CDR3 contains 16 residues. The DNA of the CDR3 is TGTGCCAGCAGCGTCTCAGGGTCCTCTGGGGCCAACGTCCTGACTTTC. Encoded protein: CASSVSGSSGANVLTF.

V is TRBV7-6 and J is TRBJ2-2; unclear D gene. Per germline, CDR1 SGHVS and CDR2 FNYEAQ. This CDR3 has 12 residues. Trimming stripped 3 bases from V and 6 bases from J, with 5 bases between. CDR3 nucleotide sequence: TGTGCCAGCAGCTTTTATCCCGGGGAGCTGTTTTTT. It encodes CASSFYPGELFF.

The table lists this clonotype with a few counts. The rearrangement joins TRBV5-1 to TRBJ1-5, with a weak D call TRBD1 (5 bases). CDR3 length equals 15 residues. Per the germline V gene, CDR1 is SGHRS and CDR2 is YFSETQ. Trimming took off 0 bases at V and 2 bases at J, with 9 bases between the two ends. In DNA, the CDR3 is TGCGCCAGCAGCTTGGGGCCGGGGCGCAATCAGCCCCAGCATTTT. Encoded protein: CASSLGPGRNQPQHF.

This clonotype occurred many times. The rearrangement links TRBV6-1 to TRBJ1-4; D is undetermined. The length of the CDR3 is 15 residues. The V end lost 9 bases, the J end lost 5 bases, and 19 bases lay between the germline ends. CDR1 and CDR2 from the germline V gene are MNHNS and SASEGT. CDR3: CASSPSGSLNEKLFF. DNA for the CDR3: TGTGCCAGTTCCCCCTCGGGTAGCCTGAATGAAAAACTGTTTTTT.

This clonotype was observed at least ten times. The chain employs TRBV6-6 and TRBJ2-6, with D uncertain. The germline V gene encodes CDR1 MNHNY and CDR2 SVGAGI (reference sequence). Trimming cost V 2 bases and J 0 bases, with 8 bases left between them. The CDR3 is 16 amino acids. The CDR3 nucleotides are TGTGCCAGCAGTTACACGCCCTTCTCTGGGGCCAACGTCCTGACTTTC. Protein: CASSYTPFSGANVLTF.

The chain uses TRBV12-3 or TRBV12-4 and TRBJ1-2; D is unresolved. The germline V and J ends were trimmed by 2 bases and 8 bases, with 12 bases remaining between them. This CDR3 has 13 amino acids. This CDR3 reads CASSLLGIGGYTF. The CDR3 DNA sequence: TGTGCCAGCAGTTTATTAGGCATCGGCGGCTACACCTTC.

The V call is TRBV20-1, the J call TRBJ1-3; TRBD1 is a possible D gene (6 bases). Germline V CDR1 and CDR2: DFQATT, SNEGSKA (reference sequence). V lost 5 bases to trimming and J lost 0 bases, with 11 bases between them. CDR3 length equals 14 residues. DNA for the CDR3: TGCAGTGCTGCCGACAGGCACTCTGGAAACACCATATATTTT. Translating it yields CSAADRHSGNTIYF.

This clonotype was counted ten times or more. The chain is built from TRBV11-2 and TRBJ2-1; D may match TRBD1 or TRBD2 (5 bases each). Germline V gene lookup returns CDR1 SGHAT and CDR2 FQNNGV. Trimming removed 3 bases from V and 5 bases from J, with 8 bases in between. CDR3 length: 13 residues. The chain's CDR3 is CASSLGRNNEQFF. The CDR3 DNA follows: TGTGCCAGCAGCTTGGGACGGAACAATGAGCAGTTCTTC.

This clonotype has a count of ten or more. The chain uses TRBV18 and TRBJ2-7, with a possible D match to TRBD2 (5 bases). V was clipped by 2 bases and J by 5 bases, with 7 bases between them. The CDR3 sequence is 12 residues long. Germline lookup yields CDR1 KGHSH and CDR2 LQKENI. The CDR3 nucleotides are TGTGCCAGCTCACCAAGGCGGGACGAGCAGTACTTC. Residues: CASSPRRDEQYF.

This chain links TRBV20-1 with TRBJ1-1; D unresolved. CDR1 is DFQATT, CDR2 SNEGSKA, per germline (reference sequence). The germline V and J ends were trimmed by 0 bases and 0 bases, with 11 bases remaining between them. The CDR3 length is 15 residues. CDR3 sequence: CSARDGGSLNTEAFF. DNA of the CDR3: TGCAGTGCTAGAGATGGCGGCTCTTTGAACACTGAAGCTTTCTTT.

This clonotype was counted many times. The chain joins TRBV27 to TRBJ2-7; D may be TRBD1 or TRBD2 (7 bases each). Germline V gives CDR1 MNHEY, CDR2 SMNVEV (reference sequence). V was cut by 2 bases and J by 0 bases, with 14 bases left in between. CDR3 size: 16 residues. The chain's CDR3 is CASSLRGLADSYEQYF. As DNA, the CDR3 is TGTGCCAGCAGTTTAAGGGGGCTAGCGGACTCCTACGAGCAGTACTTC.

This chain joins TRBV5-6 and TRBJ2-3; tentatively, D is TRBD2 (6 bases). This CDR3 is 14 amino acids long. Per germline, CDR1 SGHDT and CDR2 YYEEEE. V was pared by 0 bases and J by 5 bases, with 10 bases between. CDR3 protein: CASSLVEGRDTQYF. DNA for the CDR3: TGTGCCAGCAGCTTGGTGGAGGGCAGAGATACGCAGTATTTT.

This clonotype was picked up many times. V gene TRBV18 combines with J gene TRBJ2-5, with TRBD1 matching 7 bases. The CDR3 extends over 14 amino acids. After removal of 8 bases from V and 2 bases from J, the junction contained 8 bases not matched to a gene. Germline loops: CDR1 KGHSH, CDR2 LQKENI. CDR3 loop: CASRPGQMQETQYF. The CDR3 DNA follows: TGTGCCAGCCGCCCGGGACAGATGCAAGAGACCCAGTACTTC.

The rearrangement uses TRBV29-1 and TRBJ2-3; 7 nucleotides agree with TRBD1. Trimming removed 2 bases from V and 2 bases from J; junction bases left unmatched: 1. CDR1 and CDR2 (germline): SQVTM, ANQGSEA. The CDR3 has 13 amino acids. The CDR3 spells CSVETGATDTQYF. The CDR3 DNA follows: TGCAGCGTTGAAACAGGGGCCACAGATACGCAGTATTTT.

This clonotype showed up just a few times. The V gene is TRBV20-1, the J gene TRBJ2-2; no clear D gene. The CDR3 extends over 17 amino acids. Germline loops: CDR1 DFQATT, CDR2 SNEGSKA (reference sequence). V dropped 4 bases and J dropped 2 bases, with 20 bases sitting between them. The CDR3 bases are TGCAGTGCTATGGGAACGGGCGGAATACTTAACACCGGGGAGCTGTTTTTT. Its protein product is CSAMGTGGILNTGELFF.

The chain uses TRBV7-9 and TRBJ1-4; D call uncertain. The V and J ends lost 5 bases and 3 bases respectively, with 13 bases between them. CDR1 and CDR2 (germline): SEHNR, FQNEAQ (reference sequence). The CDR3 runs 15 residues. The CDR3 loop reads CASSPVVVANEKLFF. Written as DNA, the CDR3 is TGTGCCAGCAGCCCCGTAGTAGTAGCTAATGAAAAACTGTTTTTT.

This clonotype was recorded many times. This CDR3 reads CSATDQADTQYF. DNA for the CDR3: TGCAGTGCTACCGACCAAGCAGATACGCAGTATTTT. V is TRBV20-1 and J is TRBJ2-3; D unresolved. Germline CDR1 reads DFQATT; CDR2 reads SNEGSKA (reference sequence). V lost 4 bases, J lost 4 bases, and 9 bases lay in between. This CDR3 is built from 12 residues.

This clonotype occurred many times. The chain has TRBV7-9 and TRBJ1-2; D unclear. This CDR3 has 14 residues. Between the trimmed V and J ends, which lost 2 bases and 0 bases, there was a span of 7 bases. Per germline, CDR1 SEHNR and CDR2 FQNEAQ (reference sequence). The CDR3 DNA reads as TGTGCCAGCAGCTTATTCAACACTAACTATGGCTACACCTTC. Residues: CASSLFNTNYGYTF.

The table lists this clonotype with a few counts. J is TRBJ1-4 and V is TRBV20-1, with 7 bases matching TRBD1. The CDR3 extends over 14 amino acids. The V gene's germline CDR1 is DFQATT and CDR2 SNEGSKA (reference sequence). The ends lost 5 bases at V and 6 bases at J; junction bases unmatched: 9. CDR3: CSAVPGQRHEKLFF. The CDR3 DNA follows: TGCAGTGCTGTTCCGGGACAGCGGCATGAAAAACTGTTTTTT.

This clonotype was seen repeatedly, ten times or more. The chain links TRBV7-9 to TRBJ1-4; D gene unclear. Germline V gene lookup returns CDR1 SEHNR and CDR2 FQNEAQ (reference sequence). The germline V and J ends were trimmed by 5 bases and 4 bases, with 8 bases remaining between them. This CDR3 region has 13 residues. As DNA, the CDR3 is TGTGCCAGCAGCGCGTCGAGTAATGAAAAACTGTTTTTT. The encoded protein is CASSASSNEKLFF.

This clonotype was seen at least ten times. The CDR3 nucleotides are TGTGCCAGCAGCTTAGTAGGGACATTAAGTAGCTATGGCTACACCTTC. It codes for CASSLVGTLSSYGYTF. This chain links TRBV11-2 with TRBJ1-2; the D gene is possibly TRBD1 (6 bases). The CDR3 has 16 amino acids. Germline V gene data show CDR1 as SGHAT and CDR2 as FQNNGV. V was shortened by 1 base and J by 4 bases, with 16 bases between the two germline ends.